This T cell receptor beta chain was documented in a study of blood T cell repertoires in COVID-19. Study-wide context: T cells, B-cell-depleted T cells, or PBMCs provided the cDNA or gDNA that served as material.

This study enrolled people aged roughly 18 to 90 from roughly 22 US geographic areas. Germline CDR1 is MNHEY and CDR2 is SVGAGI. Trimming at V came to 6 bases and at J to 5 bases, leaving 10 bases not matched to a gene. There are 15 residues in the CDR3. Original handling: Reference gene primer amplification yielded estimated nucleated cell counts. The data were produced by immunoSEQ multiplex PCR, yet TCRdb's version contains in-frame clones alone and is incomplete. The D gene and trimming were derived from the DNA, and the V and J assignments and clone size from that table. The sample has 270,000 or so clones; 80% to 95% are singletons.

The sequenced sample consisted of PBMCs or T cells enriched from blood (not recorded which). The sequence was collected from a man aged 40-50 years who had been exposed to COVID-19. The chain has TRBV6-5 and TRBJ1-5, with 7 bases matching TRBD1. The CDR3 here is CASRGRDSIDQPQHF. CDR3 coding DNA: TGTGCCAGCAGGGGCCGGGACAGCATTGATCAGCCCCAGCATTTT.